This TCR beta chain was sequenced in a study of blood T cell repertoires in COVID-19. Study-wide context: COVID-19 samples from acute and convalescent phases originated in the United States, Italy and Spain. PBMCs, B-cell-depleted T cells, or T cells provided the cDNA or gDNA that made up the material.

Per the germline V gene, CDR1 is LGHDT and CDR2 is YNNKEL (reference sequence). The CDR3 contains 12 residues. V was cut by 4 bases and J by 15 bases, with 16 bases left in between. Original methodology: Quantification of nucleated cells was approximated via reference gene primer amplification. Sequencing was performed with immunoSEQ multiplex PCR; in TCRdb, only in-frame clones are kept and a portion is missing. Clone size and V and J calls were adopted from that table, with D and trimming inferred from the DNA. The sample has fewer than 250,000 clones, 75% to 90% seen once. The sample was peripheral blood. The rearrangement joins TRBV3-1 (or the pseudogene TRBV3-2) to TRBJ2-1; D is possibly TRBD2 (6 bases). The receptor was derived from a man in his 60s who had recovered from COVID-19. The CDR3 DNA sequence: TGTGCCAGCAGCCCGTCCTCCGCGGGGTGGTTCTTC. It translates to CASSPSSAGWFF.